The present T cell receptor (beta chain) was sequenced within a study of PD-L1 blockade in urothelial cancer. Study details: In the patient group, about 85% of the roughly 29 were males with bladder-origin urothelial cancer. The researchers analyzed blood 3 weeks (second dose) and 6 weeks after treatment start. Study outcomes and limitations: Below-median TCR clonality that was measured in pretreatment blood predicted better survival.

The germline CDR1 and CDR2 sequences are MGHDK and SYGVNS. The V gene lost 3 bases and the J gene lost 4 bases, with 9 bases spanning the gap. The CDR3 length is 13 residues. In this sample, this clone turned up a few times. What it recognizes is unknown. Clones were sequenced by immunoSEQ multiplex PCR, and TCRdb holds only the in-frame ones, with some missing. The sample has more than 45,000 clones, approximately 86% seen once; the top ten hold 16%. The sequences come from PBMCs, collected around atezolizumab (anti-PD-L1) treatment. The rearrangement joins TRBV25-1 to TRBJ1-2; the D gene is possibly TRBD1 (5 bases). The sequence derives from a man aged 60-69 years with urothelial cancer. The CDR3 loop reads CASSEGGFYGYTF. The DNA for the CDR3 is TGTGCCAGCAGTGAGGGGGGGTTCTATGGCTACACCTTC.